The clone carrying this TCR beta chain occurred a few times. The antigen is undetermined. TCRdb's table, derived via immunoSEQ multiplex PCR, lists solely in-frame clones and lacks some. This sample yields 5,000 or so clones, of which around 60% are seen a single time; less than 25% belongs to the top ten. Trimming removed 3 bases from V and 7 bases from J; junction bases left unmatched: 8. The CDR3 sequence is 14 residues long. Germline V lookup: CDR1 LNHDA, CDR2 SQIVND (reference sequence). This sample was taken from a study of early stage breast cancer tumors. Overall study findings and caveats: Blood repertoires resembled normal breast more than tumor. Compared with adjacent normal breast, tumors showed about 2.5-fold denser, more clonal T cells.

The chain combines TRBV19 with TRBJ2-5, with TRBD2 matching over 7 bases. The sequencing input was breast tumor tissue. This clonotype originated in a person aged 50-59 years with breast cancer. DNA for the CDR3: TGTGCCAGTAGTATGCAAGCGGGGACCGGGACCCAGTACTTC. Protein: CASSMQAGTGTQYF.